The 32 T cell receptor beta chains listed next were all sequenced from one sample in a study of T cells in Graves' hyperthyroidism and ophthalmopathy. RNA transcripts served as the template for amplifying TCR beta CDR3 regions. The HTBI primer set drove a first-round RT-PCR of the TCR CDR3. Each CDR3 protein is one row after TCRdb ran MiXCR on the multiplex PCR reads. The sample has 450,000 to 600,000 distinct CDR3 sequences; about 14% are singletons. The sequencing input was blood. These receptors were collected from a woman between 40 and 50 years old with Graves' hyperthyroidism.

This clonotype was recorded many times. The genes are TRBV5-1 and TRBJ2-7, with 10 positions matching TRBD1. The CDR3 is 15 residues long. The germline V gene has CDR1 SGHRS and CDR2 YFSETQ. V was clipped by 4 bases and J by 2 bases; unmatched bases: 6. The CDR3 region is CASSAWTGGTYEQYF. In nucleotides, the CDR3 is TGCGCCAGCAGCGCGTGGACAGGGGGAACCTACGAGCAGTACTTC.

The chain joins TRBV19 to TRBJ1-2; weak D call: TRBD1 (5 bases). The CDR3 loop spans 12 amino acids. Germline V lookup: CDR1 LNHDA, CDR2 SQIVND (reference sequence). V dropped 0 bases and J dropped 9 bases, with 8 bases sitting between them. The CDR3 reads CASSIEGGSYTF. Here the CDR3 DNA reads TGTGCCAGTAGTATAGAGGGGGGAAGCTACACCTTC.

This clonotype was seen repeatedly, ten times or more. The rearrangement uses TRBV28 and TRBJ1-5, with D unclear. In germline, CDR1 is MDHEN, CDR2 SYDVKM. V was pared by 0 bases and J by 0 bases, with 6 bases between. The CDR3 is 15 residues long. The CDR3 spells CASSLWGYSNQPQHF. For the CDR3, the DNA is TGTGCCAGCAGTTTATGGGGGTATAGCAATCAGCCCCAGCATTTT.

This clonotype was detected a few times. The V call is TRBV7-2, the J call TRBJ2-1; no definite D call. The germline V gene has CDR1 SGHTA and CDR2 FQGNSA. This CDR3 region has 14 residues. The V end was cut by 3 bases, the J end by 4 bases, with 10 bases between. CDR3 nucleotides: TGTGCCAGCAGCTTGGAGTCCCTATACAATGAGCAGTTCTTC. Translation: CASSLESLYNEQFF.

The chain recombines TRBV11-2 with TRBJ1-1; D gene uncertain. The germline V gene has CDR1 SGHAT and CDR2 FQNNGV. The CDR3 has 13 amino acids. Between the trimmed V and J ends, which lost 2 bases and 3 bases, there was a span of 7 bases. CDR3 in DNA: TGTGCCAGCAGCTTAACCATGGACACTGAAGCTTTCTTT. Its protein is CASSLTMDTEAFF.

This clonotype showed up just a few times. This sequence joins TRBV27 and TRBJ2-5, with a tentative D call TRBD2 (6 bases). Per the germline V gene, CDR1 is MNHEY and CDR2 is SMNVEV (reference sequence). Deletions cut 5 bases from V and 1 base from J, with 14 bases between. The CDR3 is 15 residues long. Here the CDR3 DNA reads TGTGCCAGCAGTCACTTAGGCGGGGCCCAAGAGACCCAGTACTTC. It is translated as CASSHLGGAQETQYF.

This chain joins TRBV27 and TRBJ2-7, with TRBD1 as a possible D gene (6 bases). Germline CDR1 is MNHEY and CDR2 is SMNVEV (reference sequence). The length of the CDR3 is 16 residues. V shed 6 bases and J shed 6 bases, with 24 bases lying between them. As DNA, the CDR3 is TGTGCCAGCAGCCCCAACCGACAGGAAAATTCAGGCGAGCAGTACTTC. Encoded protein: CASSPNRQENSGEQYF.

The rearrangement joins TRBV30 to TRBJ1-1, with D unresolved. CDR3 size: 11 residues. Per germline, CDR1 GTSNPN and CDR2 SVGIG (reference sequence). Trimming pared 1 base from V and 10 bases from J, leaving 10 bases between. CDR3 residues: CAWSEGLGAFF. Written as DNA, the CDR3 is TGTGCCTGGAGTGAAGGACTGGGAGCTTTCTTT.

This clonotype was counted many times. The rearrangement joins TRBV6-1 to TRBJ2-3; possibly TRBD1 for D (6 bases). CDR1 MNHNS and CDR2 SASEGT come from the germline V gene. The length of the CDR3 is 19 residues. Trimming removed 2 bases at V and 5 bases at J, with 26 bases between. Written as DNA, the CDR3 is TGTGCCAGCAGTGAAAGAGTTTTCGGGCAGGGGACGGTAAGAGATACGCAGTATTTT. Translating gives CASSERVFGQGTVRDTQYF.

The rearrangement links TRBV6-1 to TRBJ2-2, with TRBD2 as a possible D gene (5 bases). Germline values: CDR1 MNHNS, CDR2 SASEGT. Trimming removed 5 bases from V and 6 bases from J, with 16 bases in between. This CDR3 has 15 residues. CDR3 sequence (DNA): TGTGCCAGCAGTCATAACAGCGGAACCGCCGGGGAGCTGTTTTTT. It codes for CASSHNSGTAGELFF.

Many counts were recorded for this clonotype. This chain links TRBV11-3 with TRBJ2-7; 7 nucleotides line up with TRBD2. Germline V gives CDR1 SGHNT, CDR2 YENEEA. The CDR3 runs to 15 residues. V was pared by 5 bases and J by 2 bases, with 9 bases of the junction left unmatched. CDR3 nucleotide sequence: TGTGCCAGCAGCCTGCGGGGGTCGACCGCCTACGAGCAGTACTTC. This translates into CASSLRGSTAYEQYF.

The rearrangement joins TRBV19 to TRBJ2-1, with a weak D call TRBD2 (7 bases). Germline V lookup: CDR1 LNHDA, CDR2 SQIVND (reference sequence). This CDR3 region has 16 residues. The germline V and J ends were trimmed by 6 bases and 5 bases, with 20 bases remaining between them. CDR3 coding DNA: TGTGCCAGTAGGGGAACAGGGCTAGCGGCCGACAATGAGCAGTTCTTC. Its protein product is CASRGTGLAADNEQFF.

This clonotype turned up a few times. The CDR3 reads CASSGLDPEAFF. In DNA, the CDR3 is TGTGCCAGCAGCGGACTGGACCCTGAAGCTTTCTTT. V gene TRBV9 combines with J gene TRBJ1-1; D is unresolved. This CDR3 spans 12 amino acids. V was cut by 3 bases and J by 6 bases, with 9 bases left in between. Per the germline V gene, CDR1 is SGDLS and CDR2 is YYNGEE. The full variable domain, rest sourced from reference TRBV9 and TRBJ1-1, is DSGVTQTPKHLITATGQRVTLRCSPRSGDLSVYWYQQSLDQGLQFLIQYYNGEERAKGNILERFSAQQFPDLHSELNLSSLELGDSALYFCASSGLDPEAFFGQGTRLTVV.

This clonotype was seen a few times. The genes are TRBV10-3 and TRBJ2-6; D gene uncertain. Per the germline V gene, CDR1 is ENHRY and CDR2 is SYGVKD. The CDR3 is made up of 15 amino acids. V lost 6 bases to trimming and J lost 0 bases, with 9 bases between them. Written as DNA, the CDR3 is TGTGCCATCAGACCCACAGACTCTGGGGCCAACGTCCTGACTTTC. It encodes CAIRPTDSGANVLTF.

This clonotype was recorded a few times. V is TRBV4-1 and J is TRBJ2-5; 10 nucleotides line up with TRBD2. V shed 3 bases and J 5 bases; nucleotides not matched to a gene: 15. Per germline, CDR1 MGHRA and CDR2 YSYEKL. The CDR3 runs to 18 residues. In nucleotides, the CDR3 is TGCGCCAGCAGCCATAAGGTAGTAGCGGGAGGTCTTTTGGAGACCCAGTACTTC. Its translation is CASSHKVVAGGLLETQYF.

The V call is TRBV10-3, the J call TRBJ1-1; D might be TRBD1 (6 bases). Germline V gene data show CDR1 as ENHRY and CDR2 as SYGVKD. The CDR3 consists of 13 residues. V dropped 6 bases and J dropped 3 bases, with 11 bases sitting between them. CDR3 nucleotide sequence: TGTGCCATCAGGGGGGACACATACACTGAAGCTTTCTTT. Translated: CAIRGDTYTEAFF.

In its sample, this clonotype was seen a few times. The CDR3 is CATSGQGAPQGGYTF. CDR3 bases: TGTGCCACCTCGGGACAGGGGGCGCCCCAGGGGGGCTACACCTTC. The genes are TRBV6-1 and TRBJ1-2, with 12 bases fitting TRBD1. Germline V gene sequence: CDR1 MNHNS, CDR2 SASEGT. The CDR3 consists of 15 residues. The trim removed 10 bases at V and 8 bases at J, leaving 14 bases unmatched.

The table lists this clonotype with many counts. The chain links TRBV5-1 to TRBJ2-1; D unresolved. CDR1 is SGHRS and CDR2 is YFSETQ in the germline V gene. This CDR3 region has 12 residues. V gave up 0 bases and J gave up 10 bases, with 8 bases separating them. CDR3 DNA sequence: TGCGCCAGCAGCTTGGAGGTGACAGAGCAGTTCTTC. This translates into CASSLEVTEQFF.

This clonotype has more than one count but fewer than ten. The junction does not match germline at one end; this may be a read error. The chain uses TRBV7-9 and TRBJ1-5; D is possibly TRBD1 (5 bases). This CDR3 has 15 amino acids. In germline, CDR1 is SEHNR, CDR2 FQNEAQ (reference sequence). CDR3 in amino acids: CAGSLGDRINQPQHF. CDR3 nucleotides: TGTGCCGGCAGCTTAGGTGACAGAATCAATCAGCCCCAGCATTTT.

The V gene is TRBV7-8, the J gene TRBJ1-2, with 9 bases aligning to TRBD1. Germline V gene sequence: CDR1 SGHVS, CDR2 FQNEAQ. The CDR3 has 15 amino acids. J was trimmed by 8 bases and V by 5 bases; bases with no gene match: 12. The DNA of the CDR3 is TGTGCCAGCAGCCCCCTTAGGACAGGGGCTTGGGGCTACACCTTC. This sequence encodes CASSPLRTGAWGYTF.

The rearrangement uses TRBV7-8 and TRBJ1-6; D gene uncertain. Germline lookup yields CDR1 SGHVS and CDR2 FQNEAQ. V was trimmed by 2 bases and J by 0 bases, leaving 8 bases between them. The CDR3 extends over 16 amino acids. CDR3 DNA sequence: TGTGCCAGCAGCTTATCGCGGGGCTCCTATAATTCACCCCTCCACTTT. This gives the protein CASSLSRGSYNSPLHF.

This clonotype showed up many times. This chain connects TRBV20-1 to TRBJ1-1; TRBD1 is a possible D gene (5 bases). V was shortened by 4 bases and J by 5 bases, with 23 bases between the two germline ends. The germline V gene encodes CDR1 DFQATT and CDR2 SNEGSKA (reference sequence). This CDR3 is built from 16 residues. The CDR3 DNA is TGCAGTGCTAACCCCGCGACGGGGGGAATGGTGACTGAAGCTTTCTTT. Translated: CSANPATGGMVTEAFF.

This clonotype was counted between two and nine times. The CDR3 loop reads CSARPGLVSNEQFF. The CDR3 bases are TGCAGTGCTCGCCCGGGACTAGTCAGCAATGAGCAGTTCTTC. This rearrangement joins TRBV20-1 to TRBJ2-1; the match to TRBD2 covers 8 bases. After removal of 5 bases from V and 6 bases from J, the junction contained 9 bases not matched to a gene. The germline CDR1 and CDR2 sequences are DFQATT and SNEGSKA (reference sequence). There are 14 residues in the CDR3.

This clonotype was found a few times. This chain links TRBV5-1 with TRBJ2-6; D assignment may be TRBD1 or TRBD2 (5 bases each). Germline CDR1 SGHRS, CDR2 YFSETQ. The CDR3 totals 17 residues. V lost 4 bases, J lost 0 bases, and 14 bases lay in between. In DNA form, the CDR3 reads TGCGCCAGCAGCCTCAACTCCGGGACCTCTGGGGCCAACGTCCTGACTTTC. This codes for CASSLNSGTSGANVLTF.

Here the CDR3 DNA reads TGTGCCAGCCTCCGTTCTCGGGTGGACACTGAAGCTTTCTTT. It yields the protein CASLRSRVDTEAFF. The chain employs TRBV6-1 and TRBJ1-1; D uncertain. The germline V and J ends were trimmed by 8 bases and 3 bases, with 16 bases remaining between them. Germline CDR1 MNHNS, CDR2 SASEGT. The CDR3 covers 14 residues.

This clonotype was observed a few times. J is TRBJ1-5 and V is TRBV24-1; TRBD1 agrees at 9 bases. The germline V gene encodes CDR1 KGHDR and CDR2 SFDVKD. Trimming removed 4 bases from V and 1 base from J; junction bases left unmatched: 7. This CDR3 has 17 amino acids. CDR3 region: CATSDQGTGSSNQPQHF. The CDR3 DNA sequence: TGTGCCACCAGTGACCAAGGGACAGGGTCCAGCAATCAGCCCCAGCATTTT.

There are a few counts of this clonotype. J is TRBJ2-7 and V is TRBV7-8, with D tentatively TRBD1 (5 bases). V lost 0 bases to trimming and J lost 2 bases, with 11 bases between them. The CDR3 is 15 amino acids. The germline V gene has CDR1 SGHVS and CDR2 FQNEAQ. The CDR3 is CASSLAHQGPYEQYF. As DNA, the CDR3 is TGTGCCAGCAGCTTAGCGCACCAGGGCCCCTACGAGCAGTACTTC.

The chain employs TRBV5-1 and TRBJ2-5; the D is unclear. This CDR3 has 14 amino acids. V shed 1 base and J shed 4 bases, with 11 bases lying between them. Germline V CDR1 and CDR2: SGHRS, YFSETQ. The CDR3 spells CASSLMAPGETQYF. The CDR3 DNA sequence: TGCGCCAGCAGCTTGATGGCTCCCGGAGAGACCCAGTACTTC.

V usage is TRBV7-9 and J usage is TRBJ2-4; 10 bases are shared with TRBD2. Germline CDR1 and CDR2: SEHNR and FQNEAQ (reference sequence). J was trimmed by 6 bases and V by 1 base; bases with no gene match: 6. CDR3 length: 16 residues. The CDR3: CASSLEQGLARNIQYF. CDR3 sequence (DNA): TGTGCCAGCAGCTTAGAACAGGGACTAGCGCGAAACATTCAGTACTTC.

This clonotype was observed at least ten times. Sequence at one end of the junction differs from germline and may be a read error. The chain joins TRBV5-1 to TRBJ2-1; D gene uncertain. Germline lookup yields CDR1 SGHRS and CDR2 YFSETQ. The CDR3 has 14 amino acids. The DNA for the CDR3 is TGCGCCAGCAGCTTGGGGGCCAGCTACAATGAGCAATTCTTC. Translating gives CASSLGASYNEQFF.

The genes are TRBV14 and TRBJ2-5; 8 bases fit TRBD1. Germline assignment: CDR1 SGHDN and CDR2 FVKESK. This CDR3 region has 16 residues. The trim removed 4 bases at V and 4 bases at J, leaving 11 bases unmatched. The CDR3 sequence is CASSLDRELTLETQYF. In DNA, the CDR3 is TGTGCCAGCAGCCTGGACAGGGAGCTTACTCTAGAGACCCAGTACTTC.

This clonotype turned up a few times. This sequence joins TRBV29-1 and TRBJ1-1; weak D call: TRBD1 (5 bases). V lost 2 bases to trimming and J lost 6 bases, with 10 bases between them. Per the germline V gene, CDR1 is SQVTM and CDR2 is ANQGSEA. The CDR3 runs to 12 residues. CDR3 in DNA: TGCAGCGTTGAAAAAGGGGCCCCTGAAGCTTTCTTT. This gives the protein CSVEKGAPEAFF.